The 25 T cell receptor beta chains reported below all come from one sample, sequenced in a study of blood T cell repertoires in COVID-19. The repertoire was sequenced with immunoSEQ multiplex PCR; TCRdb's copy has only in-frame clones and lacks some. Of 150,000 to 200,000 clones listed, 89% are singletons. The specimen was PBMCs or T cells enriched from blood (not recorded which). These receptors all come from a woman younger than 35 who had recovered from COVID-19.

This sequence joins TRBV14 and TRBJ2-5; no clear D. CDR3 length equals 16 residues. From germline, CDR1 is SGHDN and CDR2 FVKESK. V was pared by 3 bases and J by 4 bases, with 18 bases between. The CDR3 DNA is TGTGCCAGCAGCCACCCCCTTTGGTACTTGGTAGAGACCCAGTACTTC. It is translated as CASSHPLWYLVETQYF.

CDR3 sequence reads: CASSLVTGKFPSDTQYF. The CDR3 DNA reads TGCGCCAGCAGCTTGGTGACAGGGAAGTTTCCCTCAGATACGCAGTATTTT. The V and J genes are TRBV5-1 and TRBJ2-3; 7 nucleotides line up with TRBD1. Germline CDR1 reads SGHRS; CDR2 reads YFSETQ. With 0 bases clipped from V and 4 bases from J, the junction kept 11 bases outside the gene matches. The CDR3 covers 17 residues.

The chain combines TRBV7-2 with TRBJ1-6, with TRBD1 matching 7 bases. V was clipped by 5 bases and J by 6 bases; unmatched bases: 4. The V gene's germline CDR1 is SGHTA and CDR2 FQGNSA. The CDR3 sequence is 14 residues long. CDR3 DNA: TGTGCCAGCAGCCCCGACAGGGCTAATTCACCCCTCCACTTT. It specifies CASSPDRANSPLHF. The entire variable domain, with the rest obtained from reference TRBV7-2 and TRBJ1-6, is as follows: GAGVSQSPSNKVTEKGKDVELRCDPISGHTALYWYRQSLGQGLEFLIYFQGNSAPDKSGLPSDRFSAERTGGSVSTLTIQRTQQEDSAVYLCASSPDRANSPLHFGNGTRLTVT.

This clone was counted once. The chain combines TRBV19 with TRBJ2-7; TRBD1 is a possible D gene (6 bases). In germline, CDR1 is LNHDA, CDR2 SQIVND (reference sequence). Deletions cut 5 bases from V and 3 bases from J, with 23 bases between. This CDR3 region has 17 residues. The CDR3 is CASSVSGTNGIVYEQYF. In DNA form, the CDR3 reads TGTGCCAGTAGTGTCTCCGGGACAAATGGAATCGTCTACGAGCAGTACTTC. Full variable domain (remainder filled in from reference TRBV19 and TRBJ2-7): DGGITQSPKYLFRKEGQNVTLSCEQNLNHDAMYWYRQDPGQGLRLIYYSQIVNDFQKGDIAEGYSVSREKKESFPLTVTSAQKNPTAFYLCASSVSGTNGIVYEQYFGPGTRLTVT.

The rearrangement joins TRBV19 to TRBJ2-7; 9 nucleotides match TRBD1. V trimming: 4 bases; J trimming: 5 bases; junction bases outside the gene matches: 3. The V gene's germline CDR1 is LNHDA and CDR2 SQIVND (reference sequence). This CDR3 comprises 13 residues. The CDR3 is CASSKDRGHEQYF. The CDR3 coding sequence is TGTGCCAGTAGTAAGGACAGGGGCCACGAGCAGTACTTC.

The chain links TRBV6-1 to TRBJ1-3, with 7 bases fitting TRBD1. CDR1 is MNHNS and CDR2 is SASEGT in the germline V gene. The CDR3 consists of 15 residues. The V gene end was trimmed by 3 bases and the J gene end by 2 bases; junction bases not matched to a gene: 4. CDR3 coding DNA: TGTGCCAGCAGTGATCGACAGGGCCCTGGAAACACCATATATTTT. Translation: CASSDRQGPGNTIYF.

The V gene is TRBV7-8, the J gene TRBJ2-7; 9 nucleotides agree with TRBD2. This CDR3 has 18 residues. V trimming: 0 bases; J trimming: 2 bases; junction bases outside the gene matches: 11. From germline, CDR1 is SGHVS and CDR2 FQNEAQ. CDR3 in DNA: TGTGCCAGCAGCTTAGCACTTGGCGGGAGGGCTCCAACCTACGAGCAGTACTTC. Encoded protein: CASSLALGGRAPTYEQYF. Using reference TRBV7-8 and TRBJ2-7 for the parts outside the CDR3, the full variable domain is GAGVSQSPRYKVAKRGQDVALRCDPISGHVSLFWYQQALGQGPEFLTYFQNEAQLDKSGLPSDRFFAERPEGSVSTLKIQRTQQEDSAVYLCASSLALGGRAPTYEQYFGPGTRLTVT.

This sequence joins TRBV29-1 and TRBJ2-3; TRBD2 aligns across 7 bases. The V gene's germline CDR1 is SQVTM and CDR2 ANQGSEA. The CDR3 is 13 amino acids. After removal of 8 bases from V and 0 bases from J, the junction contained 5 bases not matched to a gene. Here the CDR3 DNA reads TGCAGCTCCAGCGGGGCTAGCACAGATACGCAGTATTTT. Its protein is CSSSGASTDTQYF.

CDR3 bases: TGTGCCAGCAGTTTTCTAGGGAGCTATGGCTACACCTTC. It encodes CASSFLGSYGYTF. V is TRBV28 and J is TRBJ1-2; D is unresolved. V lost 3 bases and J 4 bases, leaving 9 bases between the germline ends. This CDR3 spans 13 amino acids. CDR1 and CDR2 from the germline V gene are MDHEN and SYDVKM.

The CDR3 loop is CASSLAIAAYEQYF. In DNA form, the CDR3 reads TGCGCCAGCAGCCTCGCGATAGCGGCCTACGAGCAGTACTTC. The V gene is TRBV5-1, the J gene TRBJ2-7; a possible D gene is TRBD2 (6 bases). Trimming removed 4 bases from V and 2 bases from J, with 13 bases in between. Germline CDR1 is SGHRS and CDR2 is YFSETQ. The CDR3 covers 14 residues. Variable domain in full (rest from reference TRBV5-1 and TRBJ2-7): KAGVTQTPRYLIKTRGQQVTLSCSPISGHRSVSWYQQTPGQGLQFLFEYFSETQRNKGNFPGRFSGRQFSNSRSEMNVSTLELGDSALYLCASSLAIAAYEQYFGPGTRLTVT.

The chain carries TRBV28 and TRBJ1-5, with D hard to call. There are 17 residues in the CDR3. Germline V CDR1 and CDR2: MDHEN, SYDVKM. Trimming took 3 bases from V and 0 from J, leaving 15 bases between them. CDR3 residues: CASSFRGRLSSNQPQHF. DNA of the CDR3: TGTGCCAGCAGTTTCCGGGGAAGATTAAGTAGCAATCAGCCCCAGCATTTT.

This rearrangement joins TRBV27 to TRBJ2-7; the D gene is possibly TRBD1 (5 bases). Germline loops: CDR1 MNHEY, CDR2 SMNVEV (reference sequence). Trimming took 5 bases from V and 1 from J, leaving 18 bases between them. The CDR3 is 16 amino acids. CDR3 sequence (DNA): TGTGCCAGCAGTGAGACCCCCGGCAGGGCATCCTACGAGCAGTACTTC. This gives the protein CASSETPGRASYEQYF.

This chain joins TRBV4-1 and TRBJ1-2; 9 bases align to TRBD1. This CDR3 spans 16 amino acids. Germline loops: CDR1 MGHRA, CDR2 YSYEKL. J was trimmed by 3 bases and V by 1 base; bases with no gene match: 6. The CDR3 DNA sequence: TGCGCCAGCAGCCAAGGGACAGGGGTGATTCACTATGGCTACACCTTC. It encodes CASSQGTGVIHYGYTF.

This clone was seen more than once but under ten times. The rearrangement uses TRBV30 and TRBJ1-2, with unresolved D. This CDR3 has 18 amino acids. Germline loops: CDR1 GTSNPN, CDR2 SVGIG (reference sequence). V was clipped by 0 bases and J by 2 bases, with 22 bases between them. The CDR3 DNA reads as TGTGCCTGGAGTGTACTCCCCATGGGCTCCGGCGGGAACTATGGCTACACCTTC. This translates into CAWSVLPMGSGGNYGYTF.

V gene TRBV29-1 combines with J gene TRBJ2-7; 9 bases line up with TRBD1. This CDR3 spans 13 amino acids. The germline V gene encodes CDR1 SQVTM and CDR2 ANQGSEA. Unmatched junction bases numbered 8, after V lost 4 bases and J lost 7 bases. The CDR3 DNA reads TGCAGCGTTGGGGACAGGGTTTCGGGGGAGCAGTACTTC. Translation: CSVGDRVSGEQYF.

The chain recombines TRBV2 with TRBJ2-5; D might be TRBD2 (6 bases). The CDR3 is 16 residues long. The germline gives CDR1 SNHLY, CDR2 FYNNEI. The ends were cut back, 6 bases at V and 1 base at J, with 18 bases in the middle. The CDR3 DNA reads as TGTGCCAGCAGCGGTCGGATAGGGAGGTTCCAAGAGACCCAGTACTTC. Its protein product is CASSGRIGRFQETQYF. Complete variable domain (other parts from reference TRBV2 and TRBJ2-5): EPEVTQTPSHQVTQMGQEVILRCVPISNHLYFYWYRQILGQKVEFLVSFYNNEISEKSEIFDDQFSVERPDGSNFTLKIRSTKLEDSAMYFCASSGRIGRFQETQYFGPGTRLLVL.

The chain carries TRBV7-9 and TRBJ2-1; possible D gene TRBD2, 6 bases. The CDR3 loop spans 19 amino acids. Between the trimmed V and J ends, which lost 5 bases and 0 bases, there was a span of 23 bases. CDR1 and CDR2 from the germline V gene are SEHNR and FQNEAQ (reference sequence). The CDR3 DNA is TGTGCCAGCAGCAGCCTAGATTTCGACCTTAGCGGCTCCTACAATGAGCAGTTCTTC. Protein: CASSSLDFDLSGSYNEQFF.

The chain couples TRBV19 to TRBJ2-2, with 10 bases that match TRBD2. CDR3 size: 14 residues. The ends lost 9 bases at V and 7 bases at J; junction bases unmatched: 8. Germline V gene lookup returns CDR1 LNHDA and CDR2 SQIVND (reference sequence). The CDR3 bases are TGTGCCAGCTCGCCGGGACTAGCGAACGGGGAGCTGTTTTTT. Translated, it gives CASSPGLANGELFF.

The CDR3 bases are TGTGCCAGCAGTTCCGGACAGGACTATGGCTACACCTTC. Translating gives CASSSGQDYGYTF. This chain links TRBV7-9 with TRBJ1-2; 7 bases map to TRBD1. V was pared by 6 bases and J by 3 bases, with 4 bases of the junction left unmatched. Germline CDR1 reads SEHNR; CDR2 reads FQNEAQ (reference sequence). The CDR3 is made up of 13 amino acids.

The V gene is TRBV5-6, the J gene TRBJ1-6, with D possibly TRBD1 on 6 matching bases. CDR3 length equals 15 residues. The germline V gene has CDR1 SGHDT and CDR2 YYEEEE. Trimming pared 0 bases from V and 8 bases from J, leaving 12 bases between. This chain's CDR3 is CASSLADRSDSPLHF. The CDR3 coding sequence is TGTGCCAGCAGCTTGGCCGACAGGTCCGATTCACCCCTCCACTTT.

The chain uses TRBV21-1 and TRBJ2-1; the DNA was not compared with TRBD1, the D call given in the table. TRBV21-1 is marked as a pseudogene. This CDR3 is built from 12 residues. The CDR3 region has the DNA TGTGCCAGCAGCGCCTGGACAGGGCAGCAGTTCTTC. It yields the protein CASSAWTGQQFF.

This chain connects TRBV5-1 to TRBJ2-7; TRBD2 matches 12 bases. Germline values: CDR1 SGHRS, CDR2 YFSETQ. The CDR3 runs to 15 residues. The trim removed 4 bases at V and 4 bases at J, leaving 6 bases unmatched. Here the CDR3 reads CASSRGLAGSYEQYF. CDR3 sequence (DNA): TGCGCCAGCAGCCGTGGACTAGCGGGGTCATACGAGCAGTACTTC.

V usage is TRBV30 and J usage is TRBJ2-7; TRBD1 matches 9 bases. After removal of 3 bases from V and 3 bases from J, the junction contained 12 bases not matched to a gene. This CDR3 has 16 residues. Germline CDR1 GTSNPN, CDR2 SVGIG (reference sequence). CDR3 DNA sequence: TGTGCCTGGAGAAATCCCCCGGGACAGGGTGACTACGAGCAGTACTTC. Translated, it gives CAWRNPPGQGDYEQYF.

The chain has TRBV5-4 and TRBJ2-1; 10 bases are shared with TRBD2. Germline lookup yields CDR1 SGHNT and CDR2 YYREEE (reference sequence). V lost 0 bases, J lost 6 bases, and 12 bases stayed unmatched. This CDR3 has 18 residues. Here the CDR3 DNA reads TGTGCCAGCAGCTTGGGGAATTTAGCGGGAGGAACCCCCAATGAGCAGTTCTTC. Translation: CASSLGNLAGGTPNEQFF.

This chain connects TRBV9 to TRBJ2-7; D gene uncertain. The germline V gene has CDR1 SGDLS and CDR2 YYNGEE. V was cut by 0 bases and J by 1 base, with 8 bases left in between. This CDR3 comprises 14 residues. The CDR3 region has the DNA TGTGCCAGCAGCGTAGGGGCTGGTTCCTACGAGCAGTACTTC. Protein: CASSVGAGSYEQYF.